This is a list of T cell receptor beta chains from one sample in a study of cytomegalovirus exposure and HLA in healthy donors. TCRdb's table, derived via immunoSEQ multiplex PCR, lists solely in-frame clones and lacks some. The profile shows roughly 97,000 clones, 10% of them singletons. Sample: PBMCs. The receptor source for this set is a man between 40 and 49 years old in good health and CMV-seropositive. Each CDR3 is given with its conserved first and last residue. Rows may omit the clone size; those that give it use once, few, many or a size class.

few,TRBV4-1,TRBJ2-7,CASSHPPGRLNEQYF
few,TRBV6-6,TRBJ2-7,CASSPLGRGDYEQYF
few,TRBV5-1,TRBJ1-1,CASSFGGVGNTEAFF
few,TRBV28,TRBJ1-1,CASSNLGRRRSTEAFF
few,TRBV11-2,TRBJ1-2,CASSSVLTASYGYTF
-,TRBV9,TRBJ2-7,CASSVASAGNSYEQYF
-,TRBV19,TRBJ1-5,CASSIASQGWNQPQHF
few,TRBV2,TRBJ1-4,CASKRDSPFNEKLFF
few,TRBV28,TRBJ1-3,CASSPRTGLGLRAIYF
few,TRBV19,TRBJ2-3,CASRTYSGGSTDTQYF